This T cell receptor (beta chain) was identified in a study of blood T cell repertoires in COVID-19. Looking at the study overall: Some COVID-19 samples were acute and others convalescent; all came from the United States, Italy and Spain. In each case, the material was cDNA or gDNA derived from T cells, B-cell-depleted T cells, or PBMCs.

In the authors' methods: Estimates of nucleated cell counts were drawn from the amplification of reference gene primers. Sequenced by immunoSEQ multiplex PCR; TCRdb stores in-frame clones only, minus some. Clonal size and the V and J genes are those of that table, whereas D and trimming came from the DNA. The sample has just over 250,000 clones; around 86% are singletons. J was trimmed by 2 bases and V by 0 bases; bases with no gene match: 11. Germline CDR1 and CDR2: LNHNV and YYDKDF (reference sequence). The CDR3 extends over 21 amino acids. The rearrangement joins TRBV15 to TRBJ2-1; 15 positions match TRBD2. Sequenced material: peripheral blood. The sequence derives from a man aged 40-50 years who had recovered from COVID-19. Here the CDR3 reads CATSRDQPGLAGGSPYNEQFF. Written as DNA, the CDR3 is TGTGCCACCAGCAGAGACCAGCCGGGACTAGCGGGGGGCAGCCCCTACAATGAGCAGTTCTTC. Drawing the rest from reference TRBV15 and TRBJ2-1, the complete variable domain is DAMVIQNPRYQVTQFGKPVTLSCSQTLNHNVMYWYQQKSSQAPKLLFHYYDKDFNNEADTPDNFQSRRPNTSFCFLDIRSPGLGDTAMYLCATSRDQPGLAGGSPYNEQFFGPGTRLTVL.